This entry features one TCR beta chain sequence. Its target is not known. Trimming shortened V by 0 bases and J by 9 bases, and 15 bases separated the two germline ends. Germline values: CDR1 KGHSY, CDR2 FQNENV. The CDR3 runs 15 residues. Pooled together were second doses at about 4 or about 12 weeks. This specimen comes from a study of T cell responses to AZD1222 COVID-19 vaccine. Study outcomes and limitations: Baseline seropositives among AZD1222 recipients totaled only six or seven. Donor demographics were predominantly white British with a female majority; clonal diversity may be underestimated. Unmutated variant regions are reportedly the target of nearly half of TCRs that are spike-specific.

Profiled with immunoSEQ multiplex PCR; TCRdb holds only in-frame clones, not every one. The table has about 140,000 clones, 80% to 95% seen once. The chain links TRBV16 to TRBJ1-5, with D possibly matching TRBD1 (5 bases). The source was peripheral blood, collected 28 days after the second AZD1222 dose. This sequence was found in an adult who received the AZD1222 COVID-19 vaccine. The CDR3, as DNA: TGTGCCAGCAGCCAATCCGGGGGGGTAGTACGGCCCCAGCATTTT. Translating gives CASSQSGGVVRPQHF.